This TCR beta chain was recorded in a study of T cell responses to AZD1222 COVID-19 vaccine. Per germline, CDR1 WSHSY and CDR2 SAAADI. The CDR3 is 13 residues long. V was trimmed by 6 bases and J by 4 bases, leaving 12 bases between them. Profiling relied on immunoSEQ multiplex PCR, and the TCRdb table lists in-frame clones only, not all of them. The sample yields tens of thousands of clones, approximately 89% seen once. This clonotype originated in an adult in good health. The V and J genes are TRBV10-2 and TRBJ1-1; perhaps TRBD1 as D (5 bases). The source was peripheral blood, collected on day 0 of AZD1222 vaccination. CDR3 nucleotide sequence: TGCGCCAGCAGCGCCCAGGGATTCACTGAAGCTTTCTTT. It is translated as CASSAQGFTEAFF.